This TCR beta chain was retrieved from a study of technical replicates of blood from several donors. There are 16 residues in the CDR3. Germline lookup yields CDR1 SNHLY and CDR2 FYNNEI. V was pared by 7 bases and J by 1 base, with 19 bases between. Sequencing was performed with immunoSEQ multiplex PCR; in TCRdb, only in-frame clones are kept and a portion is missing. The table records roughly 83,000 clones, around nine tenths of them present only once. The sequenced material came from T cells isolated from PBMCs. This TCR was recovered from a human donor in good health. The chain recombines TRBV2 with TRBJ1-1, with D uncertain. The CDR3 sequence: CASISTAGIPNTEAFF. The CDR3 nucleotides are TGTGCCAGCATTAGCACGGCCGGGATCCCGAACACTGAAGCTTTCTTT.